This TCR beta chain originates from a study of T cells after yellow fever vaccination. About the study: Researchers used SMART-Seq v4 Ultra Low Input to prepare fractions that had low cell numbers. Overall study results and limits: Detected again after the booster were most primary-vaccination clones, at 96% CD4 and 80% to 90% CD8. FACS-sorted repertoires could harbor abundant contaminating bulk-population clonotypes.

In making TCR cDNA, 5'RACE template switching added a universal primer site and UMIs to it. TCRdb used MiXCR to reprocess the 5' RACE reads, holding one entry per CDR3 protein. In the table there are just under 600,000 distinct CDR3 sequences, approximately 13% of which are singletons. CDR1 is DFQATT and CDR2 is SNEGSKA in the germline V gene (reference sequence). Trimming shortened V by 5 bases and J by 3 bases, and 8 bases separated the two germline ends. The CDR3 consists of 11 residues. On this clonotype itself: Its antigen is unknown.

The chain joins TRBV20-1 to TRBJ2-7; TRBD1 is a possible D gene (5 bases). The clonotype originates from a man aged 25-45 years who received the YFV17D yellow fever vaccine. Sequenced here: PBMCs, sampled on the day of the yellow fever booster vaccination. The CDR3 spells CSAYDSYEQYF. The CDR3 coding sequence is TGCAGTGCTTATGACAGCTACGAGCAGTACTTC.